This TCR beta chain is drawn from a study of T cells in Graves' hyperthyroidism and ophthalmopathy. The CDR3 contains 14 residues. The V gene end was trimmed by 7 bases and the J gene end by 7 bases; junction bases not matched to a gene: 12. Germline assignment: CDR1 LNHDA and CDR2 SQIVND (reference sequence). Diagnoses rested on clinical symptoms, serum thyroxine and TRAb, thyroid ultrasound and orbital computed tomography. General study results and limits: Most thyroid clonotypes expanded above 0.001 appeared in blood too.

This clonotype was recorded a few times. Its antigen is undetermined. Using RNA transcripts as the source, TCR beta CDR3 regions were amplified. First-round RT-PCR targeting the TCR CDR3 was performed with the HTBI primer set. TCRdb reprocessed the multiplex PCR reads via MiXCR and lists one record per CDR3 protein. Of 600,000 to 750,000 distinct CDR3 sequences listed, 17% are singletons. Sequenced sample: blood. The V gene is TRBV19, the J gene TRBJ1-1, with 7 nucleotides matching TRBD1. The clonotype originates from a man in his fifties or sixties with Graves' hyperthyroidism. This chain's CDR3 is CASTRGLLFGEAFF. The DNA of the CDR3 is TGTGCCAGTACGAGGGGGCTGCTTTTCGGTGAAGCTTTCTTT.